The 21 T cell receptor beta chains in this list originate from one sample, sequenced in a study of cytomegalovirus exposure and HLA in healthy donors. Data came from immunoSEQ multiplex PCR; TCRdb stores just in-frame clones and leaves some out. The sample includes fewer than 150,000 clones, around nine tenths of them seen just once. Sequencing was carried out using PBMCs. All receptors come from a man between 18 and 29 years old in good health and CMV-seropositive.

V gene TRBV19 combines with J gene TRBJ2-2, with D unresolved. Germline values: CDR1 LNHDA, CDR2 SQIVND (reference sequence). There are 14 residues in the CDR3. V was trimmed by 5 bases and J by 5 bases, leaving 12 bases between them. The DNA of the CDR3 is TGTGCCAGTAGTCCCCCCACGACTACCGGGGAGCTGTTTTTT. Amino acids: CASSPPTTTGELFF.

The chain uses TRBV5-1 and TRBJ2-2, with 12 bases that match TRBD1. This CDR3 spans 15 amino acids. V shed 4 bases, J shed 6 bases, and the junction held 4 bases outside the gene matches. Germline loops: CDR1 SGHRS, CDR2 YFSETQ. In nucleotides, the CDR3 is TGCGCCAGCAGCCAGGGACAGGGGGCGTCCGGGGAGCTGTTTTTT. It specifies CASSQGQGASGELFF.

This sequence joins TRBV7-9 and TRBJ2-1, with D perhaps matching TRBD2 (6 bases). CDR1 and CDR2 (germline): SEHNR, FQNEAQ (reference sequence). Trimming cost V 0 bases and J 7 bases, with 16 bases left between them. This CDR3 region has 16 residues. The CDR3 sequence is CASSLALGGPINEQFF. In nucleotides, the CDR3 is TGTGCCAGCAGCTTAGCGCTGGGGGGTCCAATTAATGAGCAGTTCTTC.

This clone was counted a single time. Written as DNA, the CDR3 is TGTGCCAGTAGTACCGACAGGGGGCTCTTGAACACTGAAGCTTTCTTT. As protein: CASSTDRGLLNTEAFF. The chain is built from TRBV19 and TRBJ1-1; 10 positions agree with TRBD1. Trimming took 4 bases from V and 0 from J; bases not matched to a gene: 5. Germline V gene sequence: CDR1 LNHDA, CDR2 SQIVND (reference sequence). The CDR3 runs 16 residues.

The chain links TRBV2 to TRBJ2-3; the match to TRBD2 covers 7 bases. This CDR3 is 15 amino acids long. Per the germline V gene, CDR1 is SNHLY and CDR2 is FYNNEI. V was pared by 6 bases and J by 4 bases, with 10 bases of the junction left unmatched. The chain's CDR3 is CASSAWAGEADTQYF. The CDR3 DNA sequence: TGTGCCAGCAGCGCCTGGGCGGGGGAGGCAGATACGCAGTATTTT.

This chain joins TRBV5-4 and TRBJ2-7, with D maybe TRBD2 (6 bases). V lost 4 bases and J lost 6, with 17 bases in between. The CDR3 contains 14 residues. Germline loops: CDR1 SGHNT, CDR2 YYREEE (reference sequence). CDR3 in DNA: TGTGCCAGCAGCCCACCGACCCTCGGGGGCGAGCAGTACTTC. Translation: CASSPPTLGGEQYF.

The V call is TRBV6-5, the J call TRBJ2-3; D is undetermined. CDR1 and CDR2 from the germline V gene are MNHEY and SVGAGI. V lost 7 bases and J lost 4, with 6 bases in between. The length of the CDR3 is 11 residues. The CDR3 loop is CASTGSDTQYF. The CDR3 nucleotides read TGTGCCAGCACAGGATCAGATACGCAGTATTTT.

The chain uses TRBV30 and TRBJ2-5; 8 nucleotides align to TRBD1. Germline CDR1 is GTSNPN and CDR2 is SVGIG (reference sequence). Trimming cost V 0 bases and J 3 bases; bases outside gene matches: 6. The CDR3 spans 15 residues. CDR3: CAWSVLGQGKETQYF. In DNA, the CDR3 is TGTGCCTGGAGTGTACTCGGACAGGGTAAAGAGACCCAGTACTTC.

This chain connects TRBV7-9 to TRBJ2-5; 8 bases map to TRBD1. The CDR3 has 17 residues. Germline V lookup: CDR1 SEHNR, CDR2 FQNEAQ (reference sequence). Trimming took 4 bases from V and 1 from J; bases not matched to a gene: 11. The CDR3 nucleotides are TGTGCCAGCAGCTCGCCTCCCGGGACAGGCCCCCAAGAGACCCAGTACTTC. Protein: CASSSPPGTGPQETQYF. Together with reference TRBV7-9 and TRBJ2-5, the CDR3 gives the full variable domain: DTGVSQNPRHKITKRGQNVTFRCDPISEHNRLYWYRQTLGQGPEFLTYFQNEAQLEKSRLLSDRFSAERPKGSFSTLEIQRTEQGDSAMYLCASSSPPGTGPQETQYFGPGTRLLVL.

V gene TRBV1 combines with J gene TRBJ2-7; the table's D call, TRBD1, was not checked against the DNA. TRBV1 is an annotated pseudogene. CDR3 length equals 15 residues. CDR3 bases: TGCACCAGCAGCCAAGACGCAGGGCTAGGACACGAGCAGTACTTC. This sequence encodes CTSSQDAGLGHEQYF.

The chain combines TRBV9 with TRBJ2-1; 14 bases are a match to TRBD2. The CDR3 totals 16 residues. Trimming took 0 bases from V and 7 from J; bases not matched to a gene: 3. CDR1 is SGDLS, CDR2 YYNGEE, per germline. The CDR3 nucleotides read TGTGCCAGCAGCGTAGCGACTAGCGGGGGGGATAATGAGCAGTTCTTC. This encodes CASSVATSGGDNEQFF.

The chain couples TRBV5-4 to TRBJ2-1; 10 bases fit TRBD1. Germline CDR1 SGHNT, CDR2 YYREEE (reference sequence). The CDR3 sequence is 15 residues long. Trimming removed 2 bases from V and 4 bases from J; junction bases left unmatched: 3. Written as DNA, the CDR3 is TGTGCCAGCAGCTTAGGACAGGGGGATTACAATGAGCAGTTCTTC. Its protein is CASSLGQGDYNEQFF.

J is TRBJ1-1 and V is TRBV2, with no clear D. Germline V CDR1 and CDR2: SNHLY, FYNNEI. The CDR3 totals 12 residues. V was shortened by 4 bases and J by 1 base, with 4 bases between the two germline ends. The chain's CDR3 is CASSAGNTEAFF. The CDR3 DNA reads TGTGCCAGCAGTGCGGGGAACACTGAAGCTTTCTTT.

The rearrangement uses TRBV9 and TRBJ1-1, with 7 bases that match TRBD1. The germline V gene encodes CDR1 SGDLS and CDR2 YYNGEE. Trimming took 4 bases from V and 3 from J; bases not matched to a gene: 3. This CDR3 region has 13 residues. The DNA of the CDR3 is TGTGCCAGCAGCCCCCAGGGGGACACTGAAGCTTTCTTT. It codes for CASSPQGDTEAFF.

CDR3 residues: CASSLVGPISSGETQYF. CDR3 coding DNA: TGTGCCAGCAGCTTAGTCGGCCCGATCTCTAGCGGGGAGACCCAGTACTTC. The chain recombines TRBV7-8 with TRBJ2-5, with 8 nucleotides matching TRBD2. CDR1 is SGHVS, CDR2 FQNEAQ, per germline. The ends lost 1 base at V and 5 bases at J; junction bases unmatched: 12. The CDR3 loop spans 17 amino acids. Full variable domain (rest looked up from reference TRBV7-8 and TRBJ2-5): GAGVSQSPRYKVAKRGQDVALRCDPISGHVSLFWYQQALGQGPEFLTYFQNEAQLDKSGLPSDRFFAERPEGSVSTLKIQRTQQEDSAVYLCASSLVGPISSGETQYFGPGTRLLVL.

The chain combines TRBV27 with TRBJ2-7; D ambiguous. Trimming removed 0 bases from V and 1 base from J, with 16 bases in between. This CDR3 is built from 17 residues. Looked up from germline, CDR1 is MNHEY and CDR2 is SMNVEV (reference sequence). The CDR3 sequence is CASSLSAARVESYEQYF. The CDR3 DNA reads as TGTGCCAGCAGTTTATCGGCCGCCCGGGTAGAATCCTACGAGCAGTACTTC.

This chain uses TRBV29-1 with TRBJ2-4, with D tentatively TRBD2 (7 bases). The V gene's germline CDR1 is SQVTM and CDR2 ANQGSEA. V lost 3 bases, J lost 0 bases, and 21 bases lay in between. The CDR3 sequence is 18 residues long. The CDR3 bases are TGCAGCGTTGATACGGGGCGAGGGGGGGGTATAGCCAAAAACATTCAGTACTTC. It specifies CSVDTGRGGGIAKNIQYF.

The chain joins TRBV5-6 to TRBJ2-7; 10 nucleotides align to TRBD2. The CDR3 has 15 residues. V lost 1 base to trimming and J lost 4 bases; unmatched junction nucleotides: 5. Germline V gene sequence: CDR1 SGHDT, CDR2 YYEEEE. The CDR3: CASSLRAGGLYEQYF. The CDR3 DNA reads TGTGCCAGCAGCTTGCGAGCGGGGGGGCTTTACGAGCAGTACTTC.

This chain uses TRBV27 with TRBJ1-1; D unclear. Germline CDR1 reads MNHEY; CDR2 reads SMNVEV (reference sequence). V was trimmed by 2 bases and J by 1 base, leaving 5 bases between them. The CDR3 length is 13 residues. The CDR3 sequence: CASSLTANTEAFF. CDR3 sequence (DNA): TGTGCCAGCAGTTTAACAGCGAACACTGAAGCTTTCTTT.

Turning to this clone: Other nucleotide sequences from this sample produce the same CDR3. V usage is TRBV15 and J usage is TRBJ1-5; no definite D call. Per germline, CDR1 LNHNV and CDR2 YYDKDF (reference sequence). With 0 bases removed from V and 0 bases from J, the gap between germline ends came to 3 bases. The CDR3 covers 14 residues. CDR3 bases: TGTGCCACCAGCAGAGACAGTAGCAATCAGCCCCAGCATTTT. Its translation is CATSRDSSNQPQHF.

This chain connects TRBV27 to TRBJ2-3, with 9 bases that match TRBD1. The germline V gene has CDR1 MNHEY and CDR2 SMNVEV (reference sequence). The length of the CDR3 is 15 residues. V gave up 3 bases and J gave up 7 bases; unmatched junction bases: 8. This chain's CDR3 is CASSFSDRGKHTQYF. CDR3 nucleotide sequence: TGTGCCAGCAGTTTTTCGGACAGGGGCAAGCATACGCAGTATTTT.